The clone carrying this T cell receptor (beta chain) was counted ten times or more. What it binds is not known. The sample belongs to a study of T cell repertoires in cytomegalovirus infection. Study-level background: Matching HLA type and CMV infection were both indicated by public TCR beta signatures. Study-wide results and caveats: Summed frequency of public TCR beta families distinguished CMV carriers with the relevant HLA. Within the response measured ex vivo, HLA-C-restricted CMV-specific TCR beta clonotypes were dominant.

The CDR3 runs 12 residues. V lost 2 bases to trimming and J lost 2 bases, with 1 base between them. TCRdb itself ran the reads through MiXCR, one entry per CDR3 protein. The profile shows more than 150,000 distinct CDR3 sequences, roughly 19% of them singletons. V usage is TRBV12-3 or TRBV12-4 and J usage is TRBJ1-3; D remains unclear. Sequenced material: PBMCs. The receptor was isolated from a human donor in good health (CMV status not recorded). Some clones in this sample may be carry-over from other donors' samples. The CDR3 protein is CASSLTGNTIYF. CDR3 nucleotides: TGTGCCAGCAGTTTAACTGGAAACACCATATATTTT.